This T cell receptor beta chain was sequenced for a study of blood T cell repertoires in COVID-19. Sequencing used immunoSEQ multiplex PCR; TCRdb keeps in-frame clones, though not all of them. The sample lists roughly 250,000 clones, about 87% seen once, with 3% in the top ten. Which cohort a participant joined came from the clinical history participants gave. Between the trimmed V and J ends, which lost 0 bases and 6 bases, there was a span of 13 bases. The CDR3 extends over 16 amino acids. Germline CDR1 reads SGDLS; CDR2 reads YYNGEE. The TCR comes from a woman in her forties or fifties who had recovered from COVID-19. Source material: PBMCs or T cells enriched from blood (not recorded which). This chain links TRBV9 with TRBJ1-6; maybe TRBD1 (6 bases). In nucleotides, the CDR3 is TGTGCCAGCAGCGTAGGGTCCGGGACACTTAATTCACCCCTCCACTTT. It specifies CASSVGSGTLNSPLHF.